This T cell receptor beta chain was captured in a study of T cell responses to AZD1222 COVID-19 vaccine. The length of the CDR3 is 15 residues. V lost 4 bases to trimming and J lost 0 bases; unmatched junction nucleotides: 5. Per germline, CDR1 MNHEY and CDR2 SMNVEV (reference sequence). Method: immunoSEQ multiplex PCR; TCRdb's copy keeps in-frame clones and lacks some. The table has about 150,000 clones, about nine tenths seen once. About this clone itself: The antigen is not known.

General observations from the study: No repertoire was sampled before or during the peak T cell response, only after it. Clonal diversity was possibly underestimated, and the donors were mostly white British, with more females. Epitopes outside B.1.351 and B.1.1.7 mutated regions reportedly drew nearly half of spike TCRs.

The chain links TRBV27 to TRBJ1-1, with 7 bases aligning to TRBD1. The TCR comes from an adult who received the AZD1222 COVID-19 vaccine. The input for sequencing was peripheral blood, taken 28 days after the second AZD1222 dose. The CDR3 here is CASSSNTGVNTEAFF. The DNA for the CDR3 is TGTGCCAGCAGTTCTAATACAGGGGTGAACACTGAAGCTTTCTTT.